Each of the 18 T cell receptor beta chains below was sequenced from the same sample in a study of blood T cell repertoires in COVID-19. Using immunoSEQ multiplex PCR, the repertoire was profiled, and TCRdb retains in-frame clones only, with some absent. The sample has roughly 95,000 clones, about 84% seen once; the top ten hold 20% to 25%. The source material was peripheral blood. All receptors derive from a human donor in a cohort sampled during active COVID-19.

The chain recombines TRBV18 with TRBJ1-1; no firm D call. This CDR3 is 13 amino acids long. Germline V CDR1 and CDR2: KGHSH, LQKENI. V lost 10 bases and J lost 1, with 13 bases in between. The CDR3: CATQEGTNTEAFF. CDR3 in DNA: TGTGCCACCCAAGAGGGTACGAACACTGAAGCTTTCTTT.

The chain joins TRBV9 to TRBJ1-3; D is possibly TRBD1 (6 bases). V lost 0 bases and J 0 bases, leaving 7 bases between the germline ends. CDR1 and CDR2 from the germline V gene are SGDLS and YYNGEE. CDR3 size: 15 residues. CDR3 nucleotide sequence: TGTGCCAGCAGCGTAGCGGACAGCTCTGGAAACACCATATATTTT. Its protein product is CASSVADSSGNTIYF.

This clone was detected once. The CDR3 region is CATGQVGGYTF. CDR3 nucleotides: TGTGCCACGGGACAGGTCGGTGGCTACACCTTC. The chain uses TRBV27 and TRBJ1-2, with 8 bases that match TRBD1. The CDR3 totals 11 residues. Trimming cost V 10 bases and J 7 bases; bases outside gene matches: 5. The germline V gene encodes CDR1 MNHEY and CDR2 SMNVEV (reference sequence).

CDR3 amino acids: CASSPSLAGAQGTQYF. CDR3 nucleotides: TGTGCCAGCTCACCCTCACTAGCGGGGGCCCAGGGTACGCAGTATTTT. V is TRBV18 and J is TRBJ2-3, with TRBD2 matching 11 bases. CDR3 length: 16 residues. Germline lookup yields CDR1 KGHSH and CDR2 LQKENI. Trimming took 3 bases from V and 8 from J; bases not matched to a gene: 10.

The CDR3 sequence is CASSQGTGGLHGYTF. In DNA, the CDR3 is TGCGCCAGCAGCCAAGGGACAGGGGGCTTGCATGGCTACACCTTC. V gene TRBV4-3 combines with J gene TRBJ1-2; 11 nucleotides match TRBD1. CDR3 length equals 15 residues. The ends lost 1 base at V and 6 bases at J; junction bases unmatched: 4. Germline lookup yields CDR1 LGHNA and CDR2 YSLEER.

The chain couples TRBV28 to TRBJ1-5, with D tentatively TRBD1 (6 bases). Germline values: CDR1 MDHEN, CDR2 SYDVKM. This CDR3 region has 15 residues. Deletions cut 6 bases from V and 0 bases from J, with 12 bases between. CDR3 coding DNA: TGTGCCAGCAGAACAGGGAGCCTTAGCAATCAGCCCCAGCATTTT. This codes for CASRTGSLSNQPQHF.

This clone was seen once. This chain connects TRBV6-6 to TRBJ1-5; D remains unclear. The CDR3 is 14 amino acids. V shed 0 bases and J shed 4 bases, with 7 bases lying between them. Germline CDR1 reads MNHNY; CDR2 reads SVGAGI (reference sequence). The CDR3 sequence is CASSYSSGNQPQHF. CDR3 DNA: TGTGCCAGCAGTTACTCGAGCGGGAATCAGCCCCAGCATTTT.

The J gene is TRBJ1-3, the V gene TRBV7-6, with D unclear. The CDR3 extends over 12 amino acids. V gave up 6 bases and J gave up 4 bases, with 7 bases separating them. Germline V gene sequence: CDR1 SGHVS, CDR2 FNYEAQ. The CDR3: CASSPTGNTIYF. DNA of the CDR3: TGTGCCAGCAGTCCCACAGGAAACACCATATATTTT.

The chain employs TRBV10-3 and TRBJ2-1, with TRBD2 matching over 8 bases. The ends lost 7 bases at V and 5 bases at J; junction bases unmatched: 13. The CDR3 spans 16 residues. Germline values: CDR1 ENHRY, CDR2 SYGVKD. The DNA for the CDR3 is TGTGCCATCACTCCTAGCGGGCGATCTCAGGACAATGAGCAGTTCTTC. This encodes CAITPSGRSQDNEQFF.

The genes are TRBV11-3 and TRBJ2-5, with D possibly being TRBD2 (7 bases). Germline assignment: CDR1 SGHNT and CDR2 YENEEA. V was clipped by 6 bases and J by 4 bases, with 18 bases between them. The CDR3 extends over 15 amino acids. The DNA of the CDR3 is TGTGCCAGCAGTTCAGCTGAGGGAGGGGGAGAGACCCAGTACTTC. Protein sequence: CASSSAEGGGETQYF.

The rearrangement links TRBV2 to TRBJ2-1, with TRBD1 identical over 8 bases. Germline V gene lookup returns CDR1 SNHLY and CDR2 FYNNEI. The CDR3 sequence is 12 residues long. The trim removed 6 bases at V and 12 bases at J, leaving 7 bases unmatched. The CDR3 here is CASRGGGTGQFF. DNA for the CDR3: TGTGCCAGCAGGGGAGGAGGGACAGGGCAGTTCTTC.

The chain combines TRBV5-6 with TRBJ2-3; D is uncertain. Germline V gene sequence: CDR1 SGHDT, CDR2 YYEEEE. The ends were cut back, 0 bases at V and 2 bases at J, with 4 bases in the middle. CDR3 length: 13 residues. The CDR3 nucleotides read TGTGCCAGCAGCTTGGCTTACACAGATACGCAGTATTTT. Translated, it gives CASSLAYTDTQYF.

Comment on this clone: Other DNA sequences in the sample encode the same CDR3. The rearrangement links TRBV19 to TRBJ1-1; TRBD1 is a possible D gene (5 bases). Germline CDR1 and CDR2: LNHDA and SQIVND (reference sequence). Trimming removed 3 bases from V and 3 bases from J, with 11 bases in between. The CDR3 is 14 residues long. The CDR3 DNA sequence: TGTGCCAGTAGTATCAGTGGGGGGGACACTGAAGCTTTCTTT. This sequence encodes CASSISGGDTEAFF.

The rearrangement links TRBV19 to TRBJ1-6; 8 bases are a match to TRBD1. V trimming: 9 bases; J trimming: 7 bases; junction bases outside the gene matches: 14. Germline CDR1 and CDR2: LNHDA and SQIVND (reference sequence). The CDR3 is 16 amino acids. The CDR3 is CASSTAGTGINSPLHF. The CDR3 nucleotides read TGTGCCAGCAGCACTGCCGGGACAGGCATAAATTCACCCCTCCACTTT.

This sequence joins TRBV5-1 and TRBJ2-7; the match to TRBD2 covers 14 bases. Germline CDR1 SGHRS, CDR2 YFSETQ. V lost 4 bases to trimming and J lost 5 bases; unmatched junction nucleotides: 8. The CDR3 contains 16 residues. CDR3: CASSPGLAGGTHEQYF. The CDR3 coding sequence is TGCGCCAGCAGCCCTGGACTAGCGGGGGGTACGCACGAGCAGTACTTC.

The chain recombines TRBV2 with TRBJ2-1; TRBD2 agrees at 7 bases. CDR1 and CDR2 from the germline V gene are SNHLY and FYNNEI. V shed 3 bases, J shed 3 bases, and the junction held 8 bases outside the gene matches. This CDR3 region has 16 residues. In nucleotides, the CDR3 is TGTGCCAGCAGTGATTACGAGCCTAGCGGCTACAATGAGCAGTTCTTC. Residues: CASSDYEPSGYNEQFF.

The gene calls are TRBV19 and TRBJ2-7, with 11 nucleotides matching TRBD2. Germline V gives CDR1 LNHDA, CDR2 SQIVND (reference sequence). The V segment lost 6 bases and the J segment 6 bases; nucleotides outside the gene matches: 10. The CDR3 sequence is 15 residues long. The CDR3 DNA reads TGTGCCAGTAGCCGTACTAGCGGGAGTCCCCGCGAGCAGTACTTC. Residues: CASSRTSGSPREQYF. Full variable domain (rest looked up from reference TRBV19 and TRBJ2-7): DGGITQSPKYLFRKEGQNVTLSCEQNLNHDAMYWYRQDPGQGLRLIYYSQIVNDFQKGDIAEGYSVSREKKESFPLTVTSAQKNPTAFYLCASSRTSGSPREQYFGPGTRLTVT.

The chain is built from TRBV19 and TRBJ1-4, with 8 bases identical to TRBD1. CDR1 is LNHDA and CDR2 is SQIVND in the germline V gene (reference sequence). The V segment lost 11 bases and the J segment 7 bases; nucleotides outside the gene matches: 9. CDR3 length equals 13 residues. For the CDR3, the DNA is TGTGCCGTCAGGACGACAGGGGTTGAAAAACTGTTTTTT. Translated, it gives CAVRTTGVEKLFF.